This TCR beta chain was found in a study of T cell therapy after organ transplantation. Study context: 4 to 8 weeks after therapy completion, short-term post-therapy blood was collected.

Stated time point: 4-8 weeks after completion of therapy. These patients had received solid-organ transplants and had drug-resistant or recurrent cytomegalovirus. From germline, CDR1 is SGHVS and CDR2 FNYEAQ. This CDR3 is 21 amino acids long. J lost 3 bases, V lost 5 bases, and 24 bases had no gene match. Broader study findings: Nonresponder repertoires showed strong pretherapy expansions, barely changing post-therapy.

This table comes from immunoSEQ multiplex PCR, and its TCRdb copy is limited to in-frame clones, with some not included. There are fewer than 25,000 clones in the sample; around 80% occur only once, and about a tenth lies in the top ten. Of note for this clone: What it binds is unknown.

This specimen consisted of CD8+ T cells from blood, obtained after autologous CMV-specific T cell therapy. This chain uses TRBV7-6 with TRBJ1-5; 8 positions match TRBD1. The sequence derives from a human patient who had received a solid organ transplant and had CMV disease. A subset of T cells may come from the graft donor. The CDR3 region has the DNA TGTGCCAGCAGCGACAGCCCAGACAGGGGATCCTTTCCTCCCCCCAATCAGCCCCAGCATTTT. Protein sequence: CASSDSPDRGSFPPPNQPQHF.